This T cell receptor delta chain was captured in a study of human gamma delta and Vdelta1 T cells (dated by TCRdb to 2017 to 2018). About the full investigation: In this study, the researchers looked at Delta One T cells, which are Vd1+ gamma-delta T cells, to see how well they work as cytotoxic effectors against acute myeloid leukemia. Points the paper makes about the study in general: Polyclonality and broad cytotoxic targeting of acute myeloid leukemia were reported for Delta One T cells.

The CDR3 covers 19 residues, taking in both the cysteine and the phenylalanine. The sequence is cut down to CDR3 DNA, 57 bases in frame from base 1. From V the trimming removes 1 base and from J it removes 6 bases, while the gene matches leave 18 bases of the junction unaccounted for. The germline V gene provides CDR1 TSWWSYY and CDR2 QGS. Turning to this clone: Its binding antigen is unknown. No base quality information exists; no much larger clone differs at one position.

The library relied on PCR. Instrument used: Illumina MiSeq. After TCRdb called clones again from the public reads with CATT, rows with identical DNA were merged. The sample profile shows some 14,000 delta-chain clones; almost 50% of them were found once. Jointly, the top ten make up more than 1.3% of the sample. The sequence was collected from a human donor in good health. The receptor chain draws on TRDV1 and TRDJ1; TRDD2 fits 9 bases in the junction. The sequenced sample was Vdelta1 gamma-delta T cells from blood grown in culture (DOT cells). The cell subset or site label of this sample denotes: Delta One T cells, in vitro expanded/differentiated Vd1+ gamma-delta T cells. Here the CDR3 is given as CALGERPPSYSWGLHKLIF. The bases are TGTGCTCTTGGGGAACGTCCCCCTTCCTACTCCTGGGGGCTTCATAAACTCATCTTT.